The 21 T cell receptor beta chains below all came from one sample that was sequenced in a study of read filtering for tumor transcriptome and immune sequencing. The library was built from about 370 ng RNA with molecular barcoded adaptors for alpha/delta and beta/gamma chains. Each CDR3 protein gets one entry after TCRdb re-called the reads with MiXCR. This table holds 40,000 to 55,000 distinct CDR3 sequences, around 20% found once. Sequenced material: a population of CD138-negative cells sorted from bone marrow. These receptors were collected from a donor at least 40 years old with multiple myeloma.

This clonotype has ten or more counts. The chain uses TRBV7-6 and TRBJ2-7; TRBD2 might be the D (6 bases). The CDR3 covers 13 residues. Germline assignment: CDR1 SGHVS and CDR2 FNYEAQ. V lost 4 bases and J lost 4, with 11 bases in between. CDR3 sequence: CASSSTRGYEQYF. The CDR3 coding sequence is TGTGCCAGCAGCTCGACTAGGGGTTACGAGCAGTACTTC.

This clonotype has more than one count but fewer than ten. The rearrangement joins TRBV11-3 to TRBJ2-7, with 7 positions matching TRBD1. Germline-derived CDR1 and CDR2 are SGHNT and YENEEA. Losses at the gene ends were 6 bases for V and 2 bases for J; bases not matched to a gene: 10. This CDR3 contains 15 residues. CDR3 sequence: CASSTGTESPYEQYF. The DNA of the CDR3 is TGTGCCAGCAGTACTGGGACAGAGTCACCCTACGAGCAGTACTTC.

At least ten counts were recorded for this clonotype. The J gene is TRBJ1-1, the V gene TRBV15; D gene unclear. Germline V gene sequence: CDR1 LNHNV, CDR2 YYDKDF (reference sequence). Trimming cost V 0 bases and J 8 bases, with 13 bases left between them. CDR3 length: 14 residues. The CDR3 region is CATSRDRAGIEAFF. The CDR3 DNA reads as TGTGCCACCAGCAGAGATCGGGCGGGGATCGAAGCTTTCTTT.

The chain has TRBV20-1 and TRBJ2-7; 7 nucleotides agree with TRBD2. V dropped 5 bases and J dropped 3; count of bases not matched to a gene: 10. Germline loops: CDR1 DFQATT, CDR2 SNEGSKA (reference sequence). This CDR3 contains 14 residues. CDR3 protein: CSAVSLAEDYEQYF. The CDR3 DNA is TGCAGTGCTGTGTCCCTAGCGGAAGACTACGAGCAGTACTTC.

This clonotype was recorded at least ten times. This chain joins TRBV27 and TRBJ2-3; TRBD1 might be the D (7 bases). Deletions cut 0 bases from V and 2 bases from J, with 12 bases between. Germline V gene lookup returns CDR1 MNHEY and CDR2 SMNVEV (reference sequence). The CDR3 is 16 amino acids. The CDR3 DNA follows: TGTGCCAGCAGTTTATCGGCAGGGGGACTCACAGATACGCAGTATTTT. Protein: CASSLSAGGLTDTQYF.

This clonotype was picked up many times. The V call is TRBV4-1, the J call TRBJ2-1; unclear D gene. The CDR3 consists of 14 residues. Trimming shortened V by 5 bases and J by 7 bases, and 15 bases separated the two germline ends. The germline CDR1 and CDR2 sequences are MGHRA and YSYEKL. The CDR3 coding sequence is TGCGCCAGCAGCGTTCTTCTGGCAGAGAATGAGCAGTTCTTC. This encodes CASSVLLAENEQFF.

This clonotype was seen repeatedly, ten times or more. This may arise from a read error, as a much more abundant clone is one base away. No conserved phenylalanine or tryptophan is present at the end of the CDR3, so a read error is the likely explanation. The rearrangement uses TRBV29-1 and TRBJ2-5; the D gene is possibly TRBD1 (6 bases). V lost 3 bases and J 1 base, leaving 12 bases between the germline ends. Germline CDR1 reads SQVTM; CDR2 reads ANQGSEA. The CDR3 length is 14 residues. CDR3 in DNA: TGCAGCGTTGACGACAGGCGGGTCCAAGAGACCCAGTACTCC. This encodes CSVDDRRVQETQYS.

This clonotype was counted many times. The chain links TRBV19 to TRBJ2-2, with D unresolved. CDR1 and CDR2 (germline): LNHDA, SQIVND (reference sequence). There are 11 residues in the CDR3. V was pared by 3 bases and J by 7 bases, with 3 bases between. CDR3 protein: CASSMVGELFF. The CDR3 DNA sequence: TGTGCCAGTAGTATGGTCGGGGAGCTGTTTTTT.

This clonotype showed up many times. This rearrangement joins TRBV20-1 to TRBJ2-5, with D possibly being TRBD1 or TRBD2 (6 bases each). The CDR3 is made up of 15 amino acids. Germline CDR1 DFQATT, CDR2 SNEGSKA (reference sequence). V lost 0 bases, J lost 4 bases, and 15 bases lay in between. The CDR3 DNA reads TGCAGTGCTAGAGAGGCGAGGGGGGTGTCAGAGACCCAGTACTTC. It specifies CSAREARGVSETQYF.

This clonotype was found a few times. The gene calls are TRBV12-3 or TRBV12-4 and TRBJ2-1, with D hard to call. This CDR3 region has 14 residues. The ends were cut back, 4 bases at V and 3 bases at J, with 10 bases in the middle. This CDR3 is CASSYLYRYNEQFF. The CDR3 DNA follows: TGTGCCAGCAGTTATTTATATCGCTACAATGAGCAGTTCTTC.

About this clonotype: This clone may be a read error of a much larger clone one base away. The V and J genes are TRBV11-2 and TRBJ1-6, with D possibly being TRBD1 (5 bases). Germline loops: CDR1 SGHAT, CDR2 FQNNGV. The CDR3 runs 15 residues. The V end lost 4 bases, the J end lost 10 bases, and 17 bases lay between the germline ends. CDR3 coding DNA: TGTGCCAGCAGCTCCTCCCTGACAGCGCGCTCACCCCTCCACTTT. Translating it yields CASSSSLTARSPLHF.

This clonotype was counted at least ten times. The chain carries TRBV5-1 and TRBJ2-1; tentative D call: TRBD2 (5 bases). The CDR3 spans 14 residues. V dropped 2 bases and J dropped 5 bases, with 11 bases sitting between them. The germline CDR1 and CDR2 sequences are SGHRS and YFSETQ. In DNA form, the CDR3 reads TGCGCCAGCAGCTTCACCAGCGGCAACAATGAGCAGTTCTTC. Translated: CASSFTSGNNEQFF. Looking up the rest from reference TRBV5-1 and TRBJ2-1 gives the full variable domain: KAGVTQTPRYLIKTRGQQVTLSCSPISGHRSVSWYQQTPGQGLQFLFEYFSETQRNKGNFPGRFSGRQFSNSRSEMNVSTLELGDSALYLCASSFTSGNNEQFFGPGTRLTVL.

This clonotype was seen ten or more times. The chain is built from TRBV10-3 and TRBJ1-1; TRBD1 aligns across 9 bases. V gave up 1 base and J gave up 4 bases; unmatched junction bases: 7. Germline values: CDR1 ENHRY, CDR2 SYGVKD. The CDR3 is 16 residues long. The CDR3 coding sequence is TGTGCCATCAGTGAGTTAAGGGGGACAGGGAGCACTGAAGCTTTCTTT. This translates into CAISELRGTGSTEAFF.

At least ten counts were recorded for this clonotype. CDR3 DNA: TGCAGCGTTCTTGTACAGACAAATGAAAAACTGTTTTTT. It codes for CSVLVQTNEKLFF. The chain is built from TRBV29-1 and TRBJ1-4, with D unclear. The CDR3 totals 13 residues. CDR1 SQVTM and CDR2 ANQGSEA come from the germline V gene. Trimming cost V 5 bases and J 5 bases, with 12 bases left between them.

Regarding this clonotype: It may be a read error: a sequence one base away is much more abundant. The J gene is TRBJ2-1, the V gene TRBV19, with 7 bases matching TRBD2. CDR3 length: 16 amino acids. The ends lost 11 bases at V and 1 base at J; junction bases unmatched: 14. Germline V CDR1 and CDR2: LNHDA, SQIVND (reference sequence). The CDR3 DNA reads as TGTGCCGGTACCCTACGCGGGAGTGGGTCCTACAATGAGCAGTTCTTC. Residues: CAGTLRGSGSYNEQFF.

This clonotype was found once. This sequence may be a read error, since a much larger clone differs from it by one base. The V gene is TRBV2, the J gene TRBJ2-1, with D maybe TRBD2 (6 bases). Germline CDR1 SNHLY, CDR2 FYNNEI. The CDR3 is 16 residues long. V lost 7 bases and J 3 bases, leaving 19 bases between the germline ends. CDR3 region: CASTKSEEGLYNEQFF. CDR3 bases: TGTGCCAGCACGAAGTCGGAGGAGGGCCTCTACAATGAGCAGTTCTTC.

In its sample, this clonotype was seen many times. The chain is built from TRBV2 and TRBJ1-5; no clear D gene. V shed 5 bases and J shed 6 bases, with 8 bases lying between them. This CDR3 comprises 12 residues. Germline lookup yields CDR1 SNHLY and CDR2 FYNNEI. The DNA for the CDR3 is TGTGCCAGCAGTCCCGGGGTTCAGCCCCAGCATTTT. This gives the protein CASSPGVQPQHF. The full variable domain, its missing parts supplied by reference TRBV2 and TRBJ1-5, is EPEVTQTPSHQVTQMGQEVILRCVPISNHLYFYWYRQILGQKVEFLVSFYNNEISEKSEIFDDQFSVERPDGSNFTLKIRSTKLEDSAMYFCASSPGVQPQHFGDGTRLSIL.

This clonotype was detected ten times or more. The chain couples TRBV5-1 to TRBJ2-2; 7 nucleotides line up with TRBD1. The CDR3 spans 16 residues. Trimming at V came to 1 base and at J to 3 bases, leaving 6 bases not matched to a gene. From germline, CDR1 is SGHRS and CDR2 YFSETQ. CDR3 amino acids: CASSLTTGSHTGELFF. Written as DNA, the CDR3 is TGCGCCAGCAGCTTGACGACAGGGTCCCACACCGGGGAGCTGTTTTTT.

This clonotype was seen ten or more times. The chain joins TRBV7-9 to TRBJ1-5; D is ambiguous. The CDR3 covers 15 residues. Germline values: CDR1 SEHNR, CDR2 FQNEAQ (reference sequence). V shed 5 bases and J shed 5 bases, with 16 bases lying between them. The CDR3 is CASSRQGGSDQPQHF. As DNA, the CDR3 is TGTGCCAGCAGCAGACAAGGAGGGTCAGATCAGCCCCAGCATTTT.

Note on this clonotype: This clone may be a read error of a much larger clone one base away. CDR3 protein: CSVLTYMKENTRELFF. Here the CDR3 DNA reads TGCAGCGTCCTCACCTACATGAAGGAGAACACCAGGGAGCTGTTTTTT. The chain carries TRBV29-1 and TRBJ2-2; D remains ambiguous. Germline lookup yields CDR1 SQVTM and CDR2 ANQGSEA. CDR3 size: 16 residues.

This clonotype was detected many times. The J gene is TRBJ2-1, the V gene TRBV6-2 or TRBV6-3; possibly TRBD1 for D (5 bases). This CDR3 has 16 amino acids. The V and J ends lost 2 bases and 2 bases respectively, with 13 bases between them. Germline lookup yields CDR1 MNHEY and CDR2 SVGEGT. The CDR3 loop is CASSYTTGSAYNEQFF. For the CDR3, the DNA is TGTGCCAGCAGTTACACAACAGGATCGGCCTACAATGAGCAGTTCTTC.